The 18 T cell receptor beta chains below were found in one sample sequenced in a study of T-cell reconstitution after alpha-beta-depleted transplantation in children. Preparing the TCRbeta library involved the use of unique molecular identifiers. TCRdb independently ran MiXCR on the PCR reads; one entry per CDR3 protein. The sample records about 640,000 distinct CDR3 sequences, 15% to 20% being singletons. Sequencing used PBMCs from the stem cell graft donor, obtained from the stem cell graft. The receptors were sampled from a human donor who donated a stem cell graft to a child with acute myeloid leukemia.

This clonotype has a count of ten or more. The rearrangement uses TRBV30 and TRBJ2-1; 13 bases are shared with TRBD2. J was trimmed by 4 bases and V by 5 bases; bases with no gene match: 2. The CDR3 loop spans 14 amino acids. The germline CDR1 and CDR2 sequences are GTSNPN and SVGIG (reference sequence). CDR3 nucleotides: TGTGCCTGGGGACTAGCGGGGGCTTACAATGAGCAGTTCTTC. Its protein is CAWGLAGAYNEQFF.

The table lists this clonotype with many counts. V is TRBV6-5 and J is TRBJ2-1; TRBD2 aligns across 9 bases. J lost 7 bases, V lost 0 bases, and 4 bases had no gene match. Germline values: CDR1 MNHEY, CDR2 SVGAGI. CDR3 length: 15 amino acids. CDR3 DNA sequence: TGTGCCAGCAGTTACTCTGGGAGCGGGGGGAATGAGCAGTTCTTC. Translation gives CASSYSGSGGNEQFF.

This clonotype has a handful of counts. The rearrangement links TRBV5-1 to TRBJ2-7; D ambiguous. This CDR3 is 14 amino acids long. Germline V lookup: CDR1 SGHRS, CDR2 YFSETQ. The V and J ends lost 2 bases and 5 bases respectively, with 14 bases between them. CDR3 nucleotide sequence: TGCGCCAGCAGCTTAGCCACCAGCTCGCACGAGCAGTACTTC. Translating it yields CASSLATSSHEQYF.

This sequence joins TRBV7-9 and TRBJ2-7; D might be TRBD1 (6 bases). The germline V gene has CDR1 SEHNR and CDR2 FQNEAQ (reference sequence). V gave up 3 bases and J gave up 2 bases, with 11 bases separating them. The CDR3 is 14 amino acids. In nucleotides, the CDR3 is TGTGCCAGCAGCTTGGCAGGGGCACCCTACGAGCAGTACGTC. Translating it yields CASSLAGAPYEQYV.

This clonotype was seen a few times. The V call is TRBV5-5, the J call TRBJ2-3, with 9 bases matching TRBD1. Germline V gives CDR1 SGHKS, CDR2 YYEKEE (reference sequence). This CDR3 contains 14 residues. With 4 bases clipped from V and 5 bases from J, the junction kept 5 bases outside the gene matches. CDR3 nucleotide sequence: TGTGCCAGCAGCCTCGGACAGGGGCAAGATACGCAGTATTTT. Its translation: CASSLGQGQDTQYF.

The sample holds a few counts of this clonotype. The chain uses TRBV7-2 and TRBJ1-2; 7 positions agree with TRBD1. Germline CDR1 reads SGHTA; CDR2 reads FQGNSA. The CDR3 runs 15 residues. Trimming cost V 1 base and J 2 bases; bases outside gene matches: 4. The CDR3 bases are TGTGCCAGCAGCTTAGGCTACAGGGGAAACTATGGCTACACCTTC. Protein sequence: CASSLGYRGNYGYTF.

This clonotype was recorded many times. This chain links TRBV29-1 with TRBJ1-5; no firm D call. Germline V gene sequence: CDR1 SQVTM, CDR2 ANQGSEA. V was pared by 4 bases and J by 2 bases, with 12 bases between. CDR3 length equals 14 residues. This chain's CDR3 is CSVAFQKGNQPQHF. The CDR3 bases are TGCAGCGTTGCCTTCCAGAAAGGCAATCAGCCCCAGCATTTT.

The chain joins TRBV4-2 to TRBJ1-3, with D possibly TRBD1 on 6 matching bases. V was shortened by 0 bases and J by 0 bases, with 9 bases between the two germline ends. This CDR3 has 16 amino acids. CDR1 is LGHNA, CDR2 YNFKEQ, per germline. CDR3 nucleotide sequence: TGTGCCAGCAGCCAAGAGAGGGGGTTCTCTGGAAACACCATATATTTT. Translating gives CASSQERGFSGNTIYF.

This clonotype was counted ten times or more. The CDR3 DNA is TGTGCCTGCAGGGACAGGGGGCCGGAAACTGAAGCTTTCTTT. Translating it yields CACRDRGPETEAFF. The J gene is TRBJ1-1, the V gene TRBV30, with 12 bases aligning to TRBD1. With 6 bases clipped from V and 5 bases from J, the junction kept 7 bases outside the gene matches. Looked up from germline, CDR1 is GTSNPN and CDR2 is SVGIG (reference sequence). CDR3 size: 14 residues. Full variable domain (outside the CDR3, taken from reference TRBV30 and TRBJ1-1): SQTIHQWPATLVQPVGSPLSLECTVEGTSNPNLYWYRQAAGRGLQLLFYSVGIGQISSEVPQNLSASRPQDRQFILSSKKLLLSDSGFYLCACRDRGPETEAFFGQGTRLTVV.

Ten or more counts support this clonotype. J is TRBJ2-3 and V is TRBV20-1; possible D gene TRBD1, 6 bases. V was pared by 3 bases and J by 4 bases, with 17 bases between. The CDR3 covers 15 residues. The germline CDR1 and CDR2 sequences are DFQATT and SNEGSKA (reference sequence). CDR3 bases: TGCAGTGCTAGCCTTACGGGGACAACCTCAGATACGCAGTATTTT. Amino acids: CSASLTGTTSDTQYF.

The chain couples TRBV7-2 to TRBJ2-5; D not certain. The germline V gene has CDR1 SGHTA and CDR2 FQGNSA. This CDR3 contains 14 residues. The ends were cut back, 1 base at V and 4 bases at J, with 10 bases in the middle. As DNA, the CDR3 is TGTGCCAGCAGCTTAGAGGTGGGGTCAGAGACCCAGTACTTC. Translation gives CASSLEVGSETQYF.

This clonotype occurred many times. The J gene is TRBJ2-5, the V gene TRBV20-1; D might be TRBD2 (6 bases). V lost 3 bases to trimming and J lost 1 base, with 12 bases between them. Germline CDR1 reads DFQATT; CDR2 reads SNEGSKA (reference sequence). The CDR3 covers 14 residues. The CDR3 DNA reads as TGCAGTGCTAGGGGACTTTCCCCCCAAGAGACCCAGTACTTC. Its protein is CSARGLSPQETQYF.

The V gene is TRBV11-2, the J gene TRBJ2-6; TRBD2 is a possible D gene (7 bases). There are 18 residues in the CDR3. V was pared by 5 bases and J by 1 base, with 18 bases between. Looked up from germline, CDR1 is SGHAT and CDR2 is FQNNGV. CDR3: CASSRGGLWSSGANVLTF. The CDR3 bases are TGTGCCAGCAGCAGGGGGGGGTTATGGTCTTCTGGGGCCAACGTCCTGACTTTC.

This chain joins TRBV7-9 and TRBJ2-5; 7 bases line up with TRBD2. The CDR3 totals 15 residues. Unmatched junction bases numbered 11, after V lost 5 bases and J lost 5 bases. Germline CDR1 SEHNR, CDR2 FQNEAQ (reference sequence). The CDR3 region has the DNA TGTGCCAGCAGCGCGCCTCCGGGGGGAGGTGAGACCCAGTACTTC. This translates into CASSAPPGGGETQYF.

This clonotype was found a few times. V is TRBV7-9 and J is TRBJ1-5; D ambiguous. Trimming removed 0 bases from V and 5 bases from J, with 8 bases in between. The CDR3 has 14 residues. Germline loops: CDR1 SEHNR, CDR2 FQNEAQ (reference sequence). CDR3 residues: CASSLAGPDQPQHF. For the CDR3, the DNA is TGTGCCAGCAGCTTAGCAGGTCCTGATCAGCCCCAGCATTTT.

The chain uses TRBV15 and TRBJ2-3, with D uncertain. The V and J ends lost 1 base and 0 bases respectively, with 14 bases between them. CDR1 is LNHNV, CDR2 YYDKDF, per germline (reference sequence). There are 17 residues in the CDR3. Written as DNA, the CDR3 is TGTGCCACCAGCAGAGTTCGGCAGGTTATTAGCACAGATACGCAGTATTTT. It yields the protein CATSRVRQVISTDTQYF.

The chain carries TRBV7-8 and TRBJ2-2, with 8 positions matching TRBD2. Germline CDR1 SGHVS, CDR2 FQNEAQ. Germline trimming cut 4 bases from V and 1 base from J; bases unmatched to any gene: 2. This CDR3 contains 15 residues. The CDR3 nucleotides are TGTGCCAGCAGCTGGACTAGCCAGAACACCGGGGAGCTGTTTTTT. This encodes CASSWTSQNTGELFF.

In its sample, this clonotype was seen many times. The CDR3 DNA is TGTGCCAGCAGCCCAAGTGACAGGGGGAAAAACATTCAGTACTTC. This translates into CASSPSDRGKNIQYF. The rearrangement uses TRBV6-5 and TRBJ2-4, with 9 nucleotides matching TRBD1. In germline, CDR1 is MNHEY, CDR2 SVGAGI. The ends lost 6 bases at V and 4 bases at J; junction bases unmatched: 7. This CDR3 is built from 15 residues.